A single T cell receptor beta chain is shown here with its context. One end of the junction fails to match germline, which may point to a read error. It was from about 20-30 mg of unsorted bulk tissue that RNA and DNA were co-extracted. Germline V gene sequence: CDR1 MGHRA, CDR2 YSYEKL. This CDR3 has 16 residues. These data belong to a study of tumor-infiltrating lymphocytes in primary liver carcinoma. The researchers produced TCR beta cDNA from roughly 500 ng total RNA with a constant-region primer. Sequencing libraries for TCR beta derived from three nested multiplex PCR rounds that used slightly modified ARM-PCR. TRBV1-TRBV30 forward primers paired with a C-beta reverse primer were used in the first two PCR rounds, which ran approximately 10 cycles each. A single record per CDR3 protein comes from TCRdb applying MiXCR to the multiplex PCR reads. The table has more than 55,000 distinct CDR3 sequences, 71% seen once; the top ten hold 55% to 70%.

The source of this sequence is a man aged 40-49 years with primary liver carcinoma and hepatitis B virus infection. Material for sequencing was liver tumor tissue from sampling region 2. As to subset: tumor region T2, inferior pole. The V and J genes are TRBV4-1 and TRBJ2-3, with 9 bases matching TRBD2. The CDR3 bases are TGCACCAGCAGCCAAGATGCGGGAGGGCCGGGAGATACGCAGTATTTT. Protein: CTSSQDAGGPGDTQYF.